A single T cell receptor beta chain is shown here with its context. The entry originates in a study of Ad26.COV2.S vaccination and SARS-CoV-2 variants. Treatment here: about 20 received Ad26.COV2.S at low or high dose, single or two shots; about 5 received placebo; per-sample allocation not given. The samples were gathered on day 63 after the first injection of vaccine or placebo. This CDR3 spans 13 amino acids. Between the trimmed V and J ends, which lost 5 bases and 9 bases, there was a span of 13 bases. Germline V CDR1 and CDR2: KGHDR, SFDVKD. TCRdb keeps only in-frame clones here, not all; method: immunoSEQ multiplex PCR. This sample yields hundreds of thousands of clones, of which 70% to 90% are seen a single time; roughly 1.5% belongs to the top ten.

The clonotype originates from a person between 18 and 60 years old who received the Ad26.COV2.S COVID-19 vaccine or a placebo. The chain recombines TRBV24-1 with TRBJ2-1; D is ambiguous. The sample consisted of peripheral blood, taken in a trial of Ad26.COV2.S vaccine versus placebo. The CDR3 DNA sequence: TGTGCCACCAGTGCAAGCCCAATGGGTGAGCAGTTCTTC. Protein product: CATSASPMGEQFF.